This T cell receptor beta chain is from a study of cytomegalovirus exposure and HLA in healthy donors. Study at large: Genotyping of about 400 donors showed that over 65% belonged to the Caucasian-associated ancestry cluster.

Per the germline V gene, CDR1 is KGHSH and CDR2 is LQKENI. Trimming shortened V by 4 bases and J by 2 bases, and 8 bases separated the two germline ends. The CDR3 runs 13 residues. Vbeta (60) and Jbeta (13) primers were used in the PCR. TCRdb's copy holds only in-frame clones and misses some; the assay was immunoSEQ multiplex PCR. The data contain just over 150,000 clones, roughly 88% of them seen just once; the ten biggest clones take up around 6%. This sequence joins TRBV18 and TRBJ2-5; D unclear. The clonotype originates from a man in his fifties or sixties in good health and CMV-seropositive. Sequences were obtained from PBMCs. Written as DNA, the CDR3 is TGTGCCAGCTCACTCGGGTTTCAAGAGACCCAGTACTTC. Protein product: CASSLGFQETQYF.